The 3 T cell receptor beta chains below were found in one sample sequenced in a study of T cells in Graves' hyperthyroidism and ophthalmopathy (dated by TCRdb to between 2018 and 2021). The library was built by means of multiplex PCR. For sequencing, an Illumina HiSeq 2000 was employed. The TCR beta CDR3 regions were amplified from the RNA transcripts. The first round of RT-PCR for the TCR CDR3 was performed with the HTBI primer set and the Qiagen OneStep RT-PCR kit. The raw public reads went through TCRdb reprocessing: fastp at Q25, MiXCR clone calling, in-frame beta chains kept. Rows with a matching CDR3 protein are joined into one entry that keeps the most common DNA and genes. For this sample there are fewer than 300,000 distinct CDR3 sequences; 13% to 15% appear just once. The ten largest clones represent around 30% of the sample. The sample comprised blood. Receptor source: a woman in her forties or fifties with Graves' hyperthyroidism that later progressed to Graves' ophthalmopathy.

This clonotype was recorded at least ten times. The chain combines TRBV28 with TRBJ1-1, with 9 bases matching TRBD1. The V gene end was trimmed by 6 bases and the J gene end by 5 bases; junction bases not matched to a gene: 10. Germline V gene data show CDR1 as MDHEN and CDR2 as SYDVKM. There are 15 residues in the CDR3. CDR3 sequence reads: CASRPGQGFGTEAFF. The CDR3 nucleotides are TGTGCCAGCAGGCCGGGACAGGGATTTGGAACTGAAGCTTTCTTT.

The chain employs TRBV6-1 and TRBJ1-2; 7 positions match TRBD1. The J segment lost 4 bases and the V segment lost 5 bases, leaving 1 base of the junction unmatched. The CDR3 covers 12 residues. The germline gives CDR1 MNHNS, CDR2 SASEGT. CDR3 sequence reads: CASSWDSYGYTF. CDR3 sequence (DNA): TGTGCCAGCAGTTGGGACAGCTATGGCTACACCTTC.

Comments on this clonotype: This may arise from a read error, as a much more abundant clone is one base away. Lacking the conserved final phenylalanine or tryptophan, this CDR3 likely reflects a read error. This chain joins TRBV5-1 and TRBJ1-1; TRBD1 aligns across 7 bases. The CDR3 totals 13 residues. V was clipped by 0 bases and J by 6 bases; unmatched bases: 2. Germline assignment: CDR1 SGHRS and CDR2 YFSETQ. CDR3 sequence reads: CASSLGTGSEAFL. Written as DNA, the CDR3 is TGCGCCAGCAGCTTGGGGACAGGCTCTGAAGCTTTCCTT.